This T cell receptor (beta chain) was observed in a study of blood T cell repertoires in COVID-19. About the research overall: PBMCs, B-cell-depleted T cells, or T cells were the source of the cDNA or gDNA that made up the material.

Original processing notes: The authors estimated nucleated cell counts from reference gene primer amplification. Here immunoSEQ multiplex PCR was the method, and the copy in TCRdb shows in-frame clones only, minus some. The DNA gave D and trimming, while V, J and clone size come from that table. This sample carries 220,000 or so clones, 85% to 90% of them seen once, and the ten largest clones take more than 3%. This CDR3 comprises 14 residues. Trimming cost V 5 bases and J 4 bases, with 14 bases left between them. Germline CDR1 and CDR2: SNHLY and FYNNEI. Grouping used clinical history reported by participants in a survey and questionnaire.

Material for sequencing was PBMCs or T cells enriched from blood (not recorded which). The receptor comes from a young woman in a cohort exposed to, infected with or recovered from COVID-19 (not recorded which). The chain joins TRBV2 to TRBJ1-2; D is possibly TRBD1 (6 bases). CDR3 sequence: CASSLDRTSYGYTF. The CDR3 DNA reads TGTGCCAGCAGTCTCGACAGGACTTCCTATGGCTACACCTTC.